This is a list of T cell receptor beta chains from one sample in a study of T cells in Graves' hyperthyroidism and ophthalmopathy. Using its own MiXCR run on the multiplex PCR reads, TCRdb lists one record per CDR3 protein. This sample has 300,000 to 500,000 distinct CDR3 sequences, with about 14% found just once. The source material was blood. Receptors originate from a man aged 50-60 years with Graves' ophthalmopathy. CDR3s include the opening cysteine and the closing phenylalanine or tryptophan. Fields, in order: V gene, J gene, clone size, D gene, CDR3 DNA, CDR3 protein. A D gene is named only where the DNA matches it firmly. Rows may omit the clone size; those that give it use once, few, many or a size class.

V gene: TRBV20-1
J gene: TRBJ2-3
clone size: many
D gene: .
CDR3 DNA: TGCAGTGCTACCCAAGCTGCGGGAAATACGCAGTATTTT
CDR3 protein: CSATQAAGNTQYF

V gene: TRBV5-1
J gene: TRBJ2-3
clone size: many
D gene: TRBD2
CDR3 DNA: TGCGCCAGCAGCACGGGACTAGCGGGCTTCGGGGGAGATACGCAGTATTTT
CDR3 protein: CASSTGLAGFGGDTQYF

V gene: TRBV5-1
J gene: TRBJ2-1
clone size: few
D gene: .
CDR3 DNA: TGCGCCAGCAGCCAGATGGGGACCGTCCCATGGCAGTTCTTC
CDR3 protein: CASSQMGTVPWQFF

V gene: TRBV2
J gene: TRBJ1-1
clone size: many
D gene: .
CDR3 DNA: TGTGCCAGCATCGCGGGGGCTGTTTTAGCTTTCTTT
CDR3 protein: CASIAGAVLAFF

V gene: TRBV28
J gene: TRBJ2-7
clone size: .
D gene: TRBD1
CDR3 DNA: TGTGCCAGCAGCACACAGGGGGCGGGTCACTACGAGCAGTACTTC
CDR3 protein: CASSTQGAGHYEQYF

V gene: TRBV24-1
J gene: TRBJ2-7
clone size: many
D gene: TRBD2
CDR3 DNA: TGTGCCACCAGTGATGTATCCGCGGGGGTTTACGAGCAGTACTTC
CDR3 protein: CATSDVSAGVYEQYF

V gene: TRBV12-3/TRBV12-4
J gene: TRBJ2-2
clone size: .
D gene: .
CDR3 DNA: TGTGCCAGCAGTTTGGGTTTTCTAGCGAGAGGGAACACCGGGGAGCTGTTTTTT
CDR3 protein: CASSLGFLARGNTGELFF

V gene: TRBV14
J gene: TRBJ2-7
clone size: .
D gene: .
CDR3 DNA: TGTGCCAGCAGCCAAGTCAGAGGAGTTTTGCCCTACGAGCAGTACTTC
CDR3 protein: CASSQVRGVLPYEQYF

V gene: TRBV11-3
J gene: TRBJ2-3
clone size: many
D gene: TRBD2
CDR3 DNA: TGTGCCAGCAGCTTACTTGATTTAGCGGGGGAGGGGTCAGATACGCAGTATTTT
CDR3 protein: CASSLLDLAGEGSDTQYF

V gene: TRBV6-1
J gene: TRBJ1-2
clone size: many
D gene: .
CDR3 DNA: TGTGCCAGCCATAGTAGGGACTATGGCTACACCTTC
CDR3 protein: CASHSRDYGYTF

V gene: TRBV20-1
J gene: TRBJ2-5
clone size: many
D gene: .
CDR3 DNA: TGCAGTGCTAGTCGAGAGGGGGGCGGGGAGACCCAGTACTTC
CDR3 protein: CSASREGGGETQYF

V gene: TRBV15
J gene: TRBJ2-3
clone size: .
D gene: .
CDR3 DNA: TGTGCCACCAGCAGCCAGACTTATACGCAGTATTTT
CDR3 protein: CATSSQTYTQYF

V gene: TRBV10-3
J gene: TRBJ2-3
clone size: .
D gene: TRBD1
CDR3 DNA: TGTGCCATCAGCCCCTCAGGACAGGACACAGATACGCAGTATTTT
CDR3 protein: CAISPSGQDTDTQYF

V gene: TRBV11-2
J gene: TRBJ2-7
clone size: many
D gene: .
CDR3 DNA: TGTGCCAGCAGCTTGGTTACAGGGTTATCCTACGAGCAGTACTTC
CDR3 protein: CASSLVTGLSYEQYF

V gene: TRBV7-2
J gene: TRBJ2-7
clone size: many
D gene: TRBD2
CDR3 DNA: TGTGCCAGCAGCCCATGGACTAGCGCTAGCTCCTACGAGCAGTACTTC
CDR3 protein: CASSPWTSASSYEQYF

V gene: TRBV30
J gene: TRBJ2-7
clone size: many
D gene: .
CDR3 DNA: TGTGCCTGGTCTCGGGACAACTACTACGAGCAGTACTTC
CDR3 protein: CAWSRDNYYEQYF

V gene: TRBV20-1
J gene: TRBJ2-7
clone size: many
D gene: .
CDR3 DNA: TGCAGTGCTAGGAGGCAGGAGGTTCTGGGGTACGAGCAGTACTTC
CDR3 protein: CSARRQEVLGYEQYF

V gene: TRBV5-4
J gene: TRBJ2-7
clone size: many
D gene: .
CDR3 DNA: TGTGCCAGCAGCTTACAGGGGAGGGGTTCCTACGAGCAGTACTTC
CDR3 protein: CASSLQGRGSYEQYF

V gene: TRBV18
J gene: TRBJ2-1
clone size: many
D gene: TRBD1
CDR3 DNA: TGTGCCAGCTCACCAGACGGGACAGGGGGGGCGAATGAGCAGTTCTTC
CDR3 protein: CASSPDGTGGANEQFF

V gene: TRBV5-6
J gene: TRBJ2-1
clone size: many
D gene: TRBD2
CDR3 DNA: TGTGCCAGCAGCGGGACTAGCGGATACAATGAGCAGTTCTTC
CDR3 protein: CASSGTSGYNEQFF

V gene: TRBV27
J gene: TRBJ1-6
clone size: few
D gene: .
CDR3 DNA: TGTGCCAGCAGGTCTGAATCGGGCAGTTTTTATAATTCACCCCTCCACTTT
CDR3 protein: CASRSESGSFYNSPLHF

V gene: TRBV2
J gene: TRBJ2-1
clone size: many
D gene: TRBD1
CDR3 DNA: TGTGCCAGTACCGGGACAGGGGGATCCTACAATGAGCAGTTCTTC
CDR3 protein: CASTGTGGSYNEQFF

V gene: TRBV5-1
J gene: TRBJ1-2
clone size: many
D gene: TRBD1
CDR3 DNA: TGCGCCAGTTCAGGACAGGGTATGAAGGAATATGGCTACACCTTC
CDR3 protein: CASSGQGMKEYGYTF

V gene: TRBV18
J gene: TRBJ1-2
clone size: many
D gene: .
CDR3 DNA: TGTGCCAGCTCACCTAGGTTCTTCAACTATGGCTACACCTTC
CDR3 protein: CASSPRFFNYGYTF

V gene: TRBV12-3/TRBV12-4
J gene: TRBJ2-2
clone size: .
D gene: .
CDR3 DNA: TGTGCCAGCTCCAGGGAAGTCGGGGAGCTGTTTTTT
CDR3 protein: CASSREVGELFF

V gene: TRBV11-2
J gene: TRBJ1-1
clone size: many
D gene: .
CDR3 DNA: TGTGCCAGCAGCTCCCAAACCCGGGGGTCCACTGAAGCTTTCTTT
CDR3 protein: CASSSQTRGSTEAFF

V gene: TRBV19
J gene: TRBJ2-1
clone size: .
D gene: TRBD1
CDR3 DNA: TGTGCCAGTAGTACCTCCGGGACAGGGGGCAATGAGCAGTTCTTC
CDR3 protein: CASSTSGTGGNEQFF

V gene: TRBV19
J gene: TRBJ1-1
clone size: .
D gene: TRBD1
CDR3 DNA: TGTGCCAGTAGTGGCTGGGACAGCCTTTCCCCACTCCTGAACACTGAAGCTTTCTTT
CDR3 protein: CASSGWDSLSPLLNTEAFF

V gene: TRBV11-2
J gene: TRBJ1-2
clone size: .
D gene: .
CDR3 DNA: TGTGCCAGCAGCTTAGAAGTCAGGGTAGCCTATGGCTACACCTTC
CDR3 protein: CASSLEVRVAYGYTF

V gene: TRBV29-1
J gene: TRBJ1-1
clone size: .
D gene: .
CDR3 DNA: TGCAGCGTTGAGGGACGACAGGCCGTGAACACTGAAGCTTTCTTT
CDR3 protein: CSVEGRQAVNTEAFF

V gene: TRBV28
J gene: TRBJ2-2
clone size: .
D gene: TRBD2
CDR3 DNA: TGTGCCAGCAGAACTAGCGGGAAAACCGGGGAGCTGTTTTTT
CDR3 protein: CASRTSGKTGELFF

V gene: TRBV27
J gene: TRBJ1-1
clone size: .
D gene: .
CDR3 DNA: TGTGCCAGTTACCCGACAGTTAACACTGAAGCTTTCTTT
CDR3 protein: CASYPTVNTEAFF

V gene: TRBV4-1
J gene: TRBJ2-2
clone size: few
D gene: .
CDR3 DNA: TGCGCCAGCAGCCAAGAGAGGGGTAGCAGGGGGGCCGGGGAGCTGTTTTTT
CDR3 protein: CASSQERGSRGAGELFF

V gene: TRBV3-1
J gene: TRBJ2-7
clone size: many
D gene: TRBD2
CDR3 DNA: TGTGCCAGCAGCCAGGGTAGCGGGGGCTACGAGCAGTACTTC
CDR3 protein: CASSQGSGGYEQYF

V gene: TRBV18
J gene: TRBJ2-5
clone size: many
D gene: .
CDR3 DNA: TGTGCCAGCTCACCTTCGGGGCTGGAGACCCAGTACTTC
CDR3 protein: CASSPSGLETQYF

V gene: TRBV20-1
J gene: TRBJ1-1
clone size: many
D gene: TRBD1
CDR3 DNA: TGCAGCCTATGGGGACAGACCGACAGGGGCACTGAAGCTTTCTTT
CDR3 protein: CSLWGQTDRGTEAFF

V gene: TRBV6-2/TRBV6-3
J gene: TRBJ1-3
clone size: few
D gene: .
CDR3 DNA: TGTGCCAGCTGTGGCAGGGACTCTGGAAACACCATATATTTT
CDR3 protein: CASCGRDSGNTIYF

V gene: TRBV11-2
J gene: TRBJ2-7
clone size: .
D gene: TRBD2
CDR3 DNA: TGTGCCAGCAGCCCGTTAGCGGGACTAAATCCCTACGAGCAGTACTTC
CDR3 protein: CASSPLAGLNPYEQYF

V gene: TRBV18
J gene: TRBJ1-1
clone size: many
D gene: .
CDR3 DNA: TGTGCCAGCTCGCTGGGAGGGGACCCGAACACTGAAGCTTTCTTT
CDR3 protein: CASSLGGDPNTEAFF

V gene: TRBV6-1
J gene: TRBJ2-3
clone size: many
D gene: TRBD2
CDR3 DNA: TGTGCCAGCAGCCGGACTAGCGGCAACTCCCCCCCTCTGAAAAATACGCAGTATTTT
CDR3 protein: CASSRTSGNSPPLKNTQYF

V gene: TRBV6-1
J gene: TRBJ1-1
clone size: many
D gene: TRBD1
CDR3 DNA: TGTGCCAGCAGTACCCCTAGGGGGCCCCTCCGTTTGAACACTGAAGCTTTCTTT
CDR3 protein: CASSTPRGPLRLNTEAFF

V gene: TRBV15
J gene: TRBJ1-3
clone size: few
D gene: .
CDR3 DNA: TGTGCCACCAGCAGAGAACAGGGCGAGGGAAACACCATATATTTT
CDR3 protein: CATSREQGEGNTIYF

V gene: TRBV12-3/TRBV12-4
J gene: TRBJ2-6
clone size: many
D gene: .
CDR3 DNA: TGTGCCAGCAGCCTTCCTACAGGGAGCTCTGGGGCCAACGTCCTGACTTTC
CDR3 protein: CASSLPTGSSGANVLTF

V gene: TRBV30
J gene: TRBJ2-3
clone size: many
D gene: .
CDR3 DNA: TGTGCTGGAAGTGTAGCGGCTAGCACAGATACGCAGTATTTT
CDR3 protein: CAGSVAASTDTQYF

V gene: TRBV6-1
J gene: TRBJ2-7
clone size: few
D gene: TRBD1
CDR3 DNA: TGTGCCAGCATCTCAGGGGGACAGGGAAGCTCCTACGAGCAGTACTTC
CDR3 protein: CASISGGQGSSYEQYF

V gene: TRBV7-8
J gene: TRBJ2-1
clone size: .
D gene: TRBD2
CDR3 DNA: TGTGCCAGCACCGTCCGGGATCCTAGCGGGAGTGATGAGCAGTTCTTC
CDR3 protein: CASTVRDPSGSDEQFF

V gene: TRBV10-2
J gene: TRBJ2-6
clone size: many
D gene: TRBD2
CDR3 DNA: TGCGCCAGCAGCCAAAGGGCTAGCGGGTACTCTGGGGCCAACGTCCTGACTTTC
CDR3 protein: CASSQRASGYSGANVLTF

V gene: TRBV20-1
J gene: TRBJ2-1
clone size: many
D gene: TRBD1
CDR3 DNA: TGCAGTGCTAGACCTTGGGACAGGGGACTTAACAATGAGCAGTTCTTC
CDR3 protein: CSARPWDRGLNNEQFF

V gene: TRBV12-3/TRBV12-4
J gene: TRBJ2-7
clone size: .
D gene: .
CDR3 DNA: TGTGCCAGCAGTTTAGCTTCGGACGAGCAGTACTTC
CDR3 protein: CASSLASDEQYF

V gene: TRBV7-9
J gene: TRBJ2-1
clone size: many
D gene: TRBD2
CDR3 DNA: TGTGCCAGCAGCAAAGGACTAGCGGCCAATGAGCAGTTCTTC
CDR3 protein: CASSKGLAANEQFF

V gene: TRBV7-9
J gene: TRBJ2-7
clone size: many
D gene: .
CDR3 DNA: TGTGCCAGCAGCGCCACGCTGAGTTGGTACGAGCAGTACTTC
CDR3 protein: CASSATLSWYEQYF

V gene: TRBV3-1
J gene: TRBJ1-4
clone size: many
D gene: .
CDR3 DNA: TGTGCCAGCAGCCAACTAGGGAGGGAAAAACTGTTTTTT
CDR3 protein: CASSQLGREKLFF

V gene: TRBV20-1
J gene: TRBJ1-2
clone size: .
D gene: .
CDR3 DNA: TGCAGTGCTAGAGCCCATCGTACAGGGAGCTATGGCTACACCTTC
CDR3 protein: CSARAHRTGSYGYTF

V gene: TRBV12-3/TRBV12-4
J gene: TRBJ2-3
clone size: many
D gene: .
CDR3 DNA: TGTGCCAGCAACCCAACAAGCACAGATACGCAGTATTTT
CDR3 protein: CASNPTSTDTQYF